This entry lists 30 T cell receptor beta chains sequenced from one sample in a study of blood T cell repertoires in COVID-19. Measured with immunoSEQ multiplex PCR; TCRdb has only the in-frame clones, and not every one. The sample carries fewer than 300,000 clones, roughly 91% recorded once. Sample: peripheral blood. The receptors shown here come from a woman aged 40 to 50 who had recovered from COVID-19.

This rearrangement joins TRBV30 to TRBJ2-3; 12 nucleotides match TRBD2. This CDR3 is 15 amino acids long. Trimming took 0 bases from V and 5 from J; bases not matched to a gene: 3. Germline V CDR1 and CDR2: GTSNPN, SVGIG (reference sequence). In nucleotides, the CDR3 is TGTGCCTGGAGTGTCACTAGCGGGAGGATAGATACGCAGTATTTT. This gives the protein CAWSVTSGRIDTQYF. Drawing the rest from reference TRBV30 and TRBJ2-3, the complete variable domain is SQTIHQWPATLVQPVGSPLSLECTVEGTSNPNLYWYRQAAGRGLQLLFYSVGIGQISSEVPQNLSASRPQDRQFILSSKKLLLSDSGFYLCAWSVTSGRIDTQYFGPGTRLTVL.

This chain uses TRBV6-2 or TRBV6-3 with TRBJ2-3; D perhaps matches TRBD2 (6 bases). Germline CDR1 reads MNHEY; CDR2 reads SVGEGT. V shed 0 bases and J shed 8 bases, with 15 bases lying between them. The CDR3 sequence is 15 residues long. The CDR3 loop reads CASSYSRGLEGTQYF. CDR3 nucleotide sequence: TGTGCCAGCAGTTACTCGAGAGGGTTGGAGGGTACGCAGTATTTT.

The gene calls are TRBV7-2 and TRBJ2-5; TRBD1 agrees at 7 bases. CDR3 length equals 17 residues. Germline V gene sequence: CDR1 SGHTA, CDR2 FQGNSA. J gave up 5 bases and V 7 bases, and 19 bases lay outside the gene matches. The CDR3 nucleotides are TGTGCCAGCACCCATCTCCCCGGGACAGCGTATTCCGAGACCCAGTACTTC. This translates into CASTHLPGTAYSETQYF.

V gene TRBV30 combines with J gene TRBJ1-4; 7 positions match TRBD1. The germline gives CDR1 GTSNPN, CDR2 SVGIG (reference sequence). The junction had 5 bases not matched to a gene; V was cut back by 2 bases and J by 8 bases. The CDR3 extends over 13 amino acids. CDR3 sequence: CAWSPLQGEKLFF. CDR3 DNA: TGTGCCTGGAGTCCCCTACAGGGGGAAAAACTGTTTTTT.

The chain couples TRBV5-1 to TRBJ1-2, with D unclear. Germline CDR1 reads SGHRS; CDR2 reads YFSETQ. This CDR3 region has 13 residues. V gave up 5 bases and J gave up 2 bases, with 10 bases separating them. CDR3 in DNA: TGCGCCAGCAGTTCAAGCCTAAACTATGGCTACACCTTC. Encoded protein: CASSSSLNYGYTF.

This rearrangement joins TRBV28 to TRBJ2-7, with 8 positions matching TRBD1. After removal of 6 bases from V and 6 bases from J, the junction contained 4 bases not matched to a gene. The CDR3 length is 12 residues. Germline V gene sequence: CDR1 MDHEN, CDR2 SYDVKM. CDR3 in DNA: TGTGCCAGCAGCAGGGGGCCCACCGAGCAGTACTTC. As protein: CASSRGPTEQYF.

The chain combines TRBV5-4 with TRBJ1-4; a possible D gene is TRBD1 (5 bases). This CDR3 is built from 14 residues. V lost 2 bases and J lost 8, with 13 bases in between. The germline gives CDR1 SGHNT, CDR2 YYREEE (reference sequence). The CDR3 protein is CASSLLGGREKLFF. As DNA, the CDR3 is TGTGCCAGCAGCTTATTGGGGGGACGGGAAAAACTGTTTTTT.

The V and J genes are TRBV3-1 (or the pseudogene TRBV3-2) and TRBJ1-2; D might be TRBD1 (6 bases). This CDR3 contains 14 residues. V lost 0 bases and J lost 10, with 15 bases in between. The germline CDR1 and CDR2 sequences are LGHDT and YNNKEL (reference sequence). The CDR3 bases are TGTGCCAGCAGCCAAGACCCGGGGACACCAAACTACACCTTC. It encodes CASSQDPGTPNYTF.

A single count supports this clone. This sequence joins TRBV7-9 and TRBJ1-1; 8 positions match TRBD1. After removal of 5 bases from V and 5 bases from J, the junction contained 10 bases not matched to a gene. The CDR3 loop spans 15 amino acids. Germline assignment: CDR1 SEHNR and CDR2 FQNEAQ (reference sequence). Here the CDR3 DNA reads TGTGCCAGCAGCCCCCCCGGACAGGGTAGGACTGAAGCTTTCTTT. Its translation is CASSPPGQGRTEAFF.

This chain uses TRBV5-5 with TRBJ1-2; perhaps TRBD1 as D (6 bases). Trimming took 0 bases from V and 6 from J, leaving 18 bases between them. CDR1 is SGHKS and CDR2 is YYEKEE in the germline V gene (reference sequence). This CDR3 comprises 16 residues. CDR3 region: CASSLVVGAGLDGYTF. The CDR3 nucleotides read TGTGCCAGCAGCTTGGTCGTGGGGGCAGGTCTGGATGGCTACACCTTC.

Concerning this clone itself: The junction shows a germline mismatch at one end, possibly a read error. The CDR3 reads CASSPGLAGGTDTQYF. CDR3 DNA: TGTGCTAGCAGCCCGGGACTAGCAGGGGGGACAGATACGCAGTATTTT. The gene calls are TRBV7-7 and TRBJ2-3, with TRBD2 matching 9 bases. There are 16 residues in the CDR3. CDR1 is SSHAT, CDR2 FNYEAQ, per germline (reference sequence).

The chain has TRBV4-3 and TRBJ2-7; the D gene is possibly TRBD2 (6 bases). Trimming shortened V by 0 bases and J by 6 bases, and 9 bases separated the two germline ends. Germline assignment: CDR1 LGHNA and CDR2 YSLEER. This CDR3 comprises 13 residues. CDR3 sequence (DNA): TGCGCCAGCAGCCAAGATCTGGGAGGCGAGCAGTACGTC. This codes for CASSQDLGGEQYV.

This rearrangement joins TRBV27 to TRBJ2-7, with TRBD2 identical over 10 bases. From germline, CDR1 is MNHEY and CDR2 SMNVEV (reference sequence). CDR3 size: 17 residues. Losses at the gene ends were 0 bases for V and 4 bases for J; bases not matched to a gene: 9. The CDR3 DNA reads as TGTGCCAGCAGTTTATCGATTACGGCTAGCGGGAGTTACGAGCAGTACTTC. Its translation is CASSLSITASGSYEQYF.

CDR3 region: CASSTTAAANYGYTF. CDR3 in DNA: TGTGCCAGCAGCACTACCGCGGCAGCCAACTATGGCTACACCTTC. The rearrangement uses TRBV5-4 and TRBJ1-2, with D unclear. CDR3 length: 15 amino acids. Trimming removed 4 bases at V and 2 bases at J, with 15 bases between. The germline V gene encodes CDR1 SGHNT and CDR2 YYREEE (reference sequence).

V is TRBV5-1 and J is TRBJ2-2; tentatively, D is TRBD2 (5 bases). Germline-derived CDR1 and CDR2 are SGHRS and YFSETQ. The V end was cut by 7 bases, the J end by 2 bases, with 15 bases between. The CDR3 has 15 amino acids. The CDR3 protein is CASAGRAVNTGELFF. CDR3 coding DNA: TGCGCCAGCGCCGGGCGGGCAGTTAACACCGGGGAGCTGTTTTTT.

This chain joins TRBV18 and TRBJ2-7; 8 positions match TRBD1. CDR1 KGHSH and CDR2 LQKENI come from the germline V gene. V trimming: 3 bases; J trimming: 6 bases; junction bases outside the gene matches: 7. The CDR3 is made up of 14 amino acids. DNA for the CDR3: TGTGCCAGCTCACCGGGACAGGAACCCCCCGAGCAGTACTTC. This gives the protein CASSPGQEPPEQYF. Full variable domain (remainder filled in from reference TRBV18 and TRBJ2-7): NAGVMQNPRHLVRRRGQEARLRCSPMKGHSHVYWYRQLPEEGLKFMVYLQKENIIDESGMPKERFSAEFPKEGPSILRIQQVVRGDSAAYFCASSPGQEPPEQYFGPGTRLTVT.

The chain links TRBV7-9 to TRBJ2-3; TRBD2 matches 12 bases. V lost 5 bases and J lost 5; bases outside the gene matches: 8. The germline V gene has CDR1 SEHNR and CDR2 FQNEAQ (reference sequence). The CDR3 covers 16 residues. CDR3 sequence: CASSQRPSGRVDTQYF. CDR3 bases: TGTGCCAGCAGCCAGCGGCCTAGCGGGAGGGTAGATACGCAGTATTTT.

The chain joins TRBV19 to TRBJ2-1; weak D call: TRBD2 (5 bases). CDR1 is LNHDA, CDR2 SQIVND, per germline (reference sequence). The V and J ends lost 3 bases and 7 bases respectively, with 19 bases between them. The CDR3 is made up of 16 amino acids. CDR3 DNA sequence: TGTGCCAGTAGTATTCGCCGCTACGGTGGGAGTAATGAGCAGTTCTTC. Translated: CASSIRRYGGSNEQFF.

The chain couples TRBV5-6 to TRBJ1-5, with D perhaps TRBD1 (6 bases). The CDR3 runs 15 residues. CDR1 and CDR2 (germline): SGHDT, YYEEEE. V was clipped by 1 base and J by 6 bases, with 14 bases between them. CDR3 sequence: CASSLRGGRVQPQHF. The CDR3 region has the DNA TGTGCCAGCAGCTTGAGGGGGGGGCGCGTTCAGCCCCAGCATTTT.

In DNA, the CDR3 is TGCAGCGTTGGGGGGGCAGGGGGCTCCTATGGCTACACCTTC. Its protein product is CSVGGAGGSYGYTF. This chain connects TRBV29-1 to TRBJ1-2; 8 bases agree with TRBD1. CDR1 is SQVTM and CDR2 is ANQGSEA in the germline V gene. The CDR3 consists of 14 residues. Germline trimming cut 4 bases from V and 4 bases from J; bases unmatched to any gene: 8.

The rearrangement uses TRBV6-5 and TRBJ1-1; D gene uncertain. CDR3 length: 13 amino acids. CDR1 MNHEY and CDR2 SVGAGI come from the germline V gene. V was pared by 7 bases and J by 4 bases, with 13 bases between. The CDR3 DNA reads TGTGCCAGCAAGGAGTTGGAGACCACTGAAGCTTTCTTT. Protein: CASKELETTEAFF.

The rearrangement uses TRBV28 and TRBJ2-2; D perhaps matches TRBD2 (5 bases). The CDR3 is made up of 12 amino acids. Trimming pared 6 bases from V and 6 bases from J, leaving 8 bases between. Germline-derived CDR1 and CDR2 are MDHEN and SYDVKM. The CDR3 DNA reads as TGTGCCAGCAGGGAGGTTCCCGGGGAGCTGTTTTTT. Amino acid sequence: CASREVPGELFF.

The gene calls are TRBV6-4 and TRBJ2-1, with TRBD2 identical over 8 bases. J lost 6 bases, V lost 6 bases, and 4 bases had no gene match. The CDR3 consists of 13 residues. The germline V gene encodes CDR1 MRHNA and CDR2 SNTAGT. This chain's CDR3 is CASSREGGNEQFF. The DNA for the CDR3 is TGTGCCAGCAGCCGGGAGGGTGGCAATGAGCAGTTCTTC.

This rearrangement joins TRBV5-1 to TRBJ2-2; D may be TRBD2 (7 bases). Trimming removed 0 bases from V and 0 bases from J, with 15 bases in between. Germline V gives CDR1 SGHRS, CDR2 YFSETQ. The CDR3 spans 18 residues. In nucleotides, the CDR3 is TGCGCCAGCAGCTTGGGGGGGCTAGCGGTCACGAACACCGGGGAGCTGTTTTTT. Translating it yields CASSLGGLAVTNTGELFF.

This chain connects TRBV15 to TRBJ2-7; TRBD2 matches 10 bases. This CDR3 region has 15 residues. Germline V gene data show CDR1 as LNHNV and CDR2 as YYDKDF (reference sequence). Unmatched junction bases numbered 1, after V lost 0 bases and J lost 2 bases. The CDR3 coding sequence is TGTGCCACCAGCAGAGACGGGACTAGCGCCTACGAGCAGTACTTC. This codes for CATSRDGTSAYEQYF.

The V gene is TRBV4-1, the J gene TRBJ1-1; D not certain. The CDR3 extends over 15 amino acids. The V end lost 1 base, the J end lost 1 base, and 10 bases lay between the germline ends. Germline V gene data show CDR1 as MGHRA and CDR2 as YSYEKL. The DNA for the CDR3 is TGCGCCAGCAGCCAAGTCCCGGGTCCGAACACTGAAGCTTTCTTT. Translating it yields CASSQVPGPNTEAFF.

The chain carries TRBV6-2 or TRBV6-3 and TRBJ1-5; maybe TRBD1 (5 bases). Germline assignment: CDR1 MNHEY and CDR2 SVGEGT. The CDR3 length is 14 residues. V lost 7 bases and J lost 9, with 19 bases in between. CDR3: CASNPWGRRGPQHF. DNA of the CDR3: TGTGCCAGCAACCCCTGGGGCCGAAGGGGGCCCCAGCATTTT.

CDR3 DNA: TGTGCCAGCTCACCAACCCGGGCAGGGGAAAGCTATGGCTACACCTTC. As protein: CASSPTRAGESYGYTF. The chain combines TRBV18 with TRBJ1-2; D possibly corresponds to TRBD1 (6 bases). Trimming pared 2 bases from V and 4 bases from J, leaving 17 bases between. Looked up from germline, CDR1 is KGHSH and CDR2 is LQKENI. The CDR3 covers 16 residues.

The rearrangement links TRBV23-1 to TRBJ2-7; 11 bases agree with TRBD1. TRBV23-1 has ORF status, its function being uncertain. The V segment lost 2 bases and the J segment 5 bases; nucleotides outside the gene matches: 5. The CDR3 totals 15 residues. In DNA, the CDR3 is TGCGCCAGCAGTCAAGGGACAGGGGGAATTAACGAGCAGTACGTC. Translation: CASSQGTGGINEQYV.

This clone showed up just a few times. The V and J genes are TRBV5-4 and TRBJ1-5; a possible D gene is TRBD1 (6 bases). The germline V gene encodes CDR1 SGHNT and CDR2 YYREEE (reference sequence). The CDR3 has 13 amino acids. Trimming removed 2 bases at V and 4 bases at J, with 7 bases between. CDR3 loop: CASSLGQNQPQHF. CDR3 in DNA: TGTGCCAGCAGCTTAGGACAGAATCAGCCCCAGCATTTT.